This T cell receptor (beta chain) was retrieved from a study of cytomegalovirus exposure and HLA in healthy donors. Researchers ran the PCR with 60 Vbeta and 13 Jbeta primers. Here immunoSEQ multiplex PCR was the method, and the copy in TCRdb shows in-frame clones only, minus some. The data contain more than 140,000 clones, roughly four fifths of them singletons. Trimming took 5 bases from V and 4 from J; bases not matched to a gene: 9. Germline V gives CDR1 LNHDA, CDR2 SQIVND (reference sequence). The CDR3 loop spans 15 amino acids. The sequence was collected from a female donor in good health and CMV-seronegative. Sequencing used PBMCs. The chain recombines TRBV19 with TRBJ1-2; TRBD1 agrees at 8 bases. CDR3 residues: CASSPGGLGGYGYTF. In nucleotides, the CDR3 is TGTGCCAGTAGTCCAGGGGGCCTAGGCGGCTATGGCTACACCTTC.